This T cell receptor beta chain appears in the sequencing data of a study of cytomegalovirus exposure and HLA in healthy donors. On the study more broadly: A preliminary data release comprised around 85 million unique TCRs obtained from HLA-typed donors.

Study results and limitations: A later analysis linked a missense DCLRE1C variant to TCR beta V- and J-gene trimming. TCR beta chains associated with HLA were, in a later analysis, more clonally expanded than equally common others. The authors later found TCR association rates varying by HLA locus, with DRB1 most and HLA-C fewest.

Concerning this clone itself: The antigen is not known.

The CDR3 is made up of 16 amino acids. Germline V gene data show CDR1 as SGHTA and CDR2 as FQGTGA. The V gene lost 2 bases and the J gene lost 5 bases, with 18 bases spanning the gap. The PCR employed 60 Vbeta primers together with 13 Jbeta primers. The assay was immunoSEQ multiplex PCR, and TCRdb's table has in-frame clones only and misses some. There are around 200,000 clones in the sample; nearly 80% occur only once, and 1.8% lies in the top ten. This receptor was identified in a male donor in good health and CMV-seronegative. Sequenced: PBMCs. The chain combines TRBV7-3 with TRBJ1-1; possible D gene TRBD1, 5 bases. The chain's CDR3 is CASSLGPGVGVTEAFF. In DNA, the CDR3 is TGTGCCAGCAGCTTAGGTCCGGGGGTGGGGGTGACTGAAGCTTTCTTT.